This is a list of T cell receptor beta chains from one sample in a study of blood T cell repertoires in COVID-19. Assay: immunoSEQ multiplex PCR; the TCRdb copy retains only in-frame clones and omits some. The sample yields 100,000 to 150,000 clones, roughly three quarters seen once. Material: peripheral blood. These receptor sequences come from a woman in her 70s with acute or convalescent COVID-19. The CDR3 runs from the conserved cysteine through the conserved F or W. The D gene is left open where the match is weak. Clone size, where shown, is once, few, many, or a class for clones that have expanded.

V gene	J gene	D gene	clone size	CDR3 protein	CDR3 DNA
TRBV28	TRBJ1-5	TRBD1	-	CASRATGVDQPQHF	TGTGCCAGCAGAGCGACAGGGGTAGATCAGCCCCAGCATTTT
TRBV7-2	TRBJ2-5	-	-	CASSSRLAGQETQYF	TGTGCCAGCAGCTCCCGACTTGCGGGGCAAGAGACCCAGTACTTC
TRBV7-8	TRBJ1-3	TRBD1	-	CASSFKTGGTGNTIYF	TGTGCCAGCAGTTTTAAGACAGGGGGTACTGGAAACACCATATATTTT
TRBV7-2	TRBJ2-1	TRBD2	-	CASTLAGGYNEQFF	TGTGCCAGCACGCTAGCGGGAGGGTACAATGAGCAGTTCTTC
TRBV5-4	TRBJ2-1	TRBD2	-	CASSLGSGRGDEQFF	TGTGCCAGCAGCTTGGGTAGCGGGAGAGGGGATGAGCAGTTCTTC
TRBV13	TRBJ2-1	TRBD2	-	CASSPPAGGLNNEQFF	TGTGCCAGCAGCCCACCAGCGGGAGGTTTAAACAATGAGCAGTTCTTC
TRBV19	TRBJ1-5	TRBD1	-	CASSIVGQGYNQPQHF	TGTGCCAGTAGTATAGTAGGACAGGGGTACAATCAGCCCCAGCATTTT
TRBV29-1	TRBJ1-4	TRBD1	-	CSVPGTGHEKLFF	TGCAGCGTTCCCGGGACAGGGCATGAAAAACTGTTTTTT
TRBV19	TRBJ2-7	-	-	CASSIATGRTGEQYF	TGTGCCAGTAGTATAGCAACAGGGCGGACGGGAGAGCAGTACTTC
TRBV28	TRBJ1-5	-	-	CASSKIGGYGQPQHF	TGTGCCAGCAGCAAAATCGGGGGGTACGGTCAGCCCCAGCATTTT
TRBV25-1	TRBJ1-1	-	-	CASRLGRGNTEAFF	TGTGCCAGCAGGCTGGGCAGGGGGAACACTGAAGCTTTCTTT
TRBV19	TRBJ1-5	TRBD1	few	CASTPRPGQLNQPQHF	TGTGCCAGTACCCCTAGGCCGGGACAGCTCAATCAGCCCCAGCATTTT
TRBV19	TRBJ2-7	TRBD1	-	CASSISASGTGAYEQYF	TGTGCCAGTAGTATTAGCGCTTCGGGGACAGGGGCCTACGAGCAGTACTTC
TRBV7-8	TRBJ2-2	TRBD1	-	CASSFRDRATGELFF	TGTGCCAGCAGCTTCCGGGACAGGGCTACCGGGGAGCTGTTTTTT
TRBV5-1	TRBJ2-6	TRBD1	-	CASSHTGAGGANVLTF	TGCGCCAGCAGCCATACAGGGGCTGGGGGGGCCAACGTCCTGACTTTC
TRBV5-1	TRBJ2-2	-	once	CASSQTGIVTGELFF	TGCGCCAGCAGCCAGACCGGGATCGTCACCGGGGAGCTGTTTTTT
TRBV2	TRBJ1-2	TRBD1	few	CASSELGTGNYGYTF	TGTGCCAGCAGTGAATTAGGGACAGGGAACTATGGCTACACCTTC
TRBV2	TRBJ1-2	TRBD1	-	CASSFRQGPNYGYTF	TGTGCCAGCAGTTTCCGACAGGGACCAAACTATGGCTACACCTTC
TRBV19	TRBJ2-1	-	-	CASSATTNNEQFF	TGTGCCAGTAGCGCAACAACCAACAATGAGCAGTTCTTC
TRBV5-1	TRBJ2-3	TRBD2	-	CASSSTRTSGGISTDTQYF	TGCGCCAGCAGCTCTACCCGGACTAGCGGGGGTATTAGCACAGATACGCAGTATTTT
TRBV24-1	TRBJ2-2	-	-	CATSEPGGTGELFF	TGTGCCACCAGTGAACCAGGGGGGACCGGGGAGCTGTTTTTT
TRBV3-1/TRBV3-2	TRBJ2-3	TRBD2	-	CASSQVAGGDTQYF	TGTGCCAGCAGCCAAGTGGCGGGAGGAGATACGCAGTATTTT
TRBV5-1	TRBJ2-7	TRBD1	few	CASRGGQSSYEQYF	TGCGCCAGCAGAGGGGGACAGAGCTCCTACGAGCAGTACTTC
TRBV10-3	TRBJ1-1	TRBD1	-	CAISERGPGTNTEAFF	TGTGCCATCAGTGAGAGGGGGCCGGGGACAAACACTGAAGCTTTCTTT
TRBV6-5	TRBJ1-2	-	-	CASRRDGGNYGYTF	TGTGCCAGCAGGAGGGACGGAGGGAACTATGGCTACACCTTC
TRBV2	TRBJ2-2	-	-	CASATGTNTGELFF	TGTGCCAGCGCGACAGGCACGAACACCGGGGAGCTGTTTTTT
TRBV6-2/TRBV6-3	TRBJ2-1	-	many	CASSYNPNLPAGGVNEQFF	TGTGCCAGCAGTTACAACCCCAACCTCCCCGCAGGAGGGGTAAATGAGCAGTTCTTC
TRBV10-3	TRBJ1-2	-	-	CAIQGNYGYTF	TGTGCCATACAGGGTAACTATGGCTACACCTTC
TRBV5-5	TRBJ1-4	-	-	CASRNAATNEKLFF	TGTGCCAGCAGGAATGCAGCAACTAATGAAAAACTGTTTTTT
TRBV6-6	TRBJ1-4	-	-	CASKKGIWEKLFF	TGTGCCAGCAAAAAGGGGATATGGGAAAAACTGTTTTTT
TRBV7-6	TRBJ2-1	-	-	CASSPDPQIYNEQFF	TGTGCCAGCAGCCCAGATCCGCAGATCTACAATGAGCAGTTCTTC
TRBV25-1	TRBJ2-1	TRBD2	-	CASSLTSGGATRYNEQFF	TGTGCCAGCAGTCTAACTAGCGGGGGGGCAACTCGGTACAATGAGCAGTTCTTC
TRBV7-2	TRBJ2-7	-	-	CASSLKRTVYEQYF	TGTGCCAGCAGCTTAAAAAGGACAGTCTACGAGCAGTACTTC
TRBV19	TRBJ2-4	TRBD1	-	CASSPGTGRNIQYF	TGTGCCAGTAGTCCCGGGACAGGGCGGAACATTCAGTACTTC
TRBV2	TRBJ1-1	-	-	CASQTGNTEAFF	TGTGCCAGCCAAACGGGGAACACTGAAGCTTTCTTT
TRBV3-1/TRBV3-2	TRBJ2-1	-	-	CASSQDGTAPPGICQSLYNEQFF	TGTGCCAGCAGCCAAGATGGGACTGCCCCCCCAGGGATATGCCAAAGCCTCTACAATGAGCAGTTCTTC
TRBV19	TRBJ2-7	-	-	CASSWKLASYEQYF	TGTGCCAGTAGCTGGAAACTAGCCTCCTACGAGCAGTACTTC
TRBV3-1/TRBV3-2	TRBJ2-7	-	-	CASSPTLEIAPYEQYF	TGTGCCAGCAGTCCAACCTTGGAGATAGCCCCCTACGAGCAGTACTTC
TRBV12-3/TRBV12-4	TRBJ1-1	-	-	CASTSRDKTEAFF	TGTGCCAGCACCTCCCGGGACAAGACTGAAGCTTTCTTT
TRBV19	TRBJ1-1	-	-	CASSSGTRYEAFF	TGTGCCAGTAGTTCCGGGACTCGTTATGAAGCTTTCTTT
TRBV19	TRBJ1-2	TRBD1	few	CASSIMTGGDYGYTF	TGTGCCAGTAGTATAATGACAGGGGGCGACTATGGCTACACCTTC
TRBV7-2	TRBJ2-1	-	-	CASSLTASYNEQFF	TGTGCCAGCAGCTTAACAGCCTCCTACAATGAGCAGTTCTTC
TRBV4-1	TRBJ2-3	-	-	CASSSTGPPQYF	TGCGCCAGCAGTTCTACAGGGCCCCCGCAGTATTTT